What follows are 20 T cell receptor beta chains derived from one specimen sequenced in a study of tumor-infiltrating lymphocytes in oesophageal squamous cell carcinoma. MiXCR, applied by TCRdb to the PCR reads, yields one record per CDR3 protein. The sample has approximately 9,400 distinct CDR3 sequences, about three fifths seen once. Input material: esophageal tumor tissue. The receptors stem from a female donor with esophageal squamous cell carcinoma.

The chain uses TRBV27 and TRBJ2-7, with D unresolved. The DNA matches TRBJ2-5 better at its end, which makes the J call doubtful. Per the germline V gene, CDR1 is MNHEY and CDR2 is SMNVEV (reference sequence). CDR3 size: 12 residues. The CDR3: CASGTDQETQYF. The CDR3 DNA reads as TGTGCCAGCGGCACAGACCAAGAGACCCAGTACTTC.

Sample share makes this clonotype large. The gene calls are TRBV7-6 and TRBJ2-1; 15 nucleotides agree with TRBD2. The CDR3 totals 16 residues. V shed 5 bases and J 9 bases; nucleotides not matched to a gene: 8. Germline V lookup: CDR1 SGHVS, CDR2 FNYEAQ. DNA of the CDR3: TGTGCCAGCAGCCGACGGACTAGCGGGGGGGCTGTTGAGCAGTTCTTC. It yields the protein CASSRRTSGGAVEQFF.

With respect to this clonotype: No conserved phenylalanine or tryptophan is present at the end of the CDR3, so a read error is the likely explanation. No DNA is shown, since the ends of the CDR3 on it are uncertain; the CDR3 is the one TCRdb lists. CDR3 protein: CASRPAAGPARNEQFFGA. The J gene is TRBJ2-6, the V gene TRBV7-6; the D segment call TRBD2 is taken from the table without a DNA check. Germline V gene data show CDR1 as SGHVS and CDR2 as FNYEAQ. Termini included, the CDR3 measures 18 amino acids.

The chain recombines TRBV6-1 with TRBJ2-3, with 9 bases that match TRBD1. Germline loops: CDR1 MNHNS, CDR2 SASEGT. V lost 4 bases, J lost 2 bases, and 10 bases stayed unmatched. The CDR3 is 17 amino acids. CDR3 residues: CASSARTGAVNTDTQYF. CDR3 nucleotide sequence: TGTGCCAGCAGTGCGCGGACAGGGGCAGTGAACACAGATACGCAGTATTTT.

The chain has TRBV24-1 and TRBJ2-3; 8 bases fit TRBD1. The closer fit of TRBJ2-1 to the DNA end suggests the J call may be wrong. The CDR3 totals 15 residues. CDR1 and CDR2 (germline): KGHDR, SFDVKD. DNA of the CDR3: TGTGCCACCAGTGATTACCCCACAGGGGGCAATGAGCAGTTCTTC. Its protein is CATSDYPTGGNEQFF.

Concerning this clonotype itself: In this CDR3 the conserved last residue, phenylalanine or tryptophan, is missing, so a read error is likely. The limits of the CDR3 on the DNA are not certain, so only TCRdb's listed CDR3 is given. V usage is TRBV7-9 and J usage is TRBJ2-5; no DNA check was done on the table's D call, TRBD1. From germline, CDR1 is SEHNR and CDR2 FQNEAQ (reference sequence). With termini counted, the CDR3 has 17 amino acids. This CDR3 reads CASSLAPLNPYGYTFGS.

The CDR3 region has the DNA TGTGCCAGCAGCCCCGCCGGGGGGGCCCGACGTGAGCAGTTCTTC. Protein: CASSPAGGARREQFF. The chain recombines TRBV11-1 with TRBJ2-1; 8 bases map to TRBD2. The CDR3 contains 15 residues. The V gene's germline CDR1 is SGHAT and CDR2 FQDESV (reference sequence). After removal of 5 bases from V and 9 bases from J, the junction contained 12 bases not matched to a gene.

The chain employs TRBV6-8 and TRBJ1-1; D is undetermined. V lost 7 bases, J lost 4 bases, and 13 bases lay in between. The germline CDR1 and CDR2 sequences are MNHGY and SAAAGT. The CDR3 consists of 13 residues. CDR3 coding DNA: TGTGCCAGCAAGGATAAACAGTTCACTGAAGCTTTCTTT. Its translation: CASKDKQFTEAFF.

There are a few counts of this clonotype. This may come from a read error, since a much larger clone is one base off. The chain couples TRBV4-1 to TRBJ2-1; TRBD2 might be the D (6 bases). The J call is in doubt because the DNA end fits TRBJ2-7 better. In germline, CDR1 is MGHRA, CDR2 YSYEKL. The CDR3 sequence is 15 residues long. The CDR3 DNA follows: TGCGCCAGCAGCCAAGTAGCGGCATCCTACAATGAGCAGTACTTC. Protein: CASSQVAASYNEQYF.

V usage is TRBV7-6 and J usage is TRBJ2-1; a possible D gene is TRBD2 (5 bases). CDR3 length: 13 residues. The germline V and J ends were trimmed by 0 bases and 13 bases, with 13 bases remaining between them. Germline assignment: CDR1 SGHVS and CDR2 FNYEAQ. The CDR3, as DNA: TGTGCCAGCAGCTTAGCTATAGGGAGACGACAGTTCTTC. It codes for CASSLAIGRRQFF.

The chain is built from TRBV28 and TRBJ1-1; D is perhaps TRBD1 (6 bases). The CDR3 is 13 residues long. V was shortened by 6 bases and J by 4 bases, with 12 bases between the two germline ends. CDR1 and CDR2 (germline): MDHEN, SYDVKM. CDR3 amino acids: CASSNRAVTEAFF. CDR3 nucleotides: TGTGCCAGCAGCAACAGGGCGGTCACTGAAGCTTTCTTT.

This chain links TRBV6-6 with TRBJ2-7; 10 positions agree with TRBD1. The better agreement between TRBJ2-1 and the DNA end casts doubt on the J call. Germline V gene lookup returns CDR1 MNHNY and CDR2 SVGAGI (reference sequence). The CDR3 runs to 21 residues. CDR3: CASSYSILGTGALQLGNEQFF. The CDR3 region has the DNA TGTGCCAGCAGTTACTCGATACTAGGGACAGGGGCTCTACAGTTGGGCAATGAGCAGTTCTTC.

In regard to this clonotype: One end of the junction varies from germline; a read error may be responsible. This chain links TRBV7-6 with TRBJ2-5; 9 nucleotides match TRBD2. This CDR3 has 17 amino acids. The germline gives CDR1 SGHVS, CDR2 FNYEAQ. The CDR3 DNA follows: TGTGCCAGCAGCTTGGGATTCTGGCGGGGGGGCTCAAATGAGGAGTTCTTC. Protein: CASSLGFWRGGSNEEFF.

The rearrangement uses TRBV24-1 and TRBJ2-7; D is undetermined. The germline V and J ends were trimmed by 6 bases and 7 bases, with 15 bases remaining between them. From germline, CDR1 is KGHDR and CDR2 SFDVKD. CDR3 size: 13 residues. The DNA of the CDR3 is TGTGCCACCAGTTTCGACGCCTACAATGAGCAGTACTTC. Translation: CATSFDAYNEQYF.

The chain employs TRBV5-5 and TRBJ2-1, with 7 bases fitting TRBD2. This CDR3 comprises 15 residues. Trimming cost V 4 bases and J 6 bases; bases outside gene matches: 10. Germline values: CDR1 SGHKS, CDR2 YYEKEE (reference sequence). DNA of the CDR3: TGTGCCAGCAGCCGATGGTCTAGCGGAGGCAATGAGCAGTTCTTC. Its translation is CASSRWSSGGNEQFF. The variable domain in full, with the rest retrieved from reference TRBV5-5 and TRBJ2-1, is DAGVTQSPTHLIKTRGQQVTLRCSPISGHKSVSWYQQVLGQGPQFIFQYYEKEERGRGNFPDRFSARQFPNYSSELNVNALLLGDSALYLCASSRWSSGGNEQFFGPGTRLTVL.

The chain carries TRBV5-1 and TRBJ2-6; weak D call: TRBD2 (6 bases). The J call may be incorrect, as the DNA end agrees better with TRBJ2-5. The CDR3 spans 17 residues. Per germline, CDR1 SGHRS and CDR2 YFSETQ. CDR3 region: CASSLHFSGAQPETQYF. In nucleotides, the CDR3 is TGCGCCAGCAGCTTACATTTTTCGGGAGCCCAACCGGAGACCCAGTACTTC.

By sample fraction, this clonotype is medium-sized. The J gene is TRBJ2-6, the V gene TRBV5-6, with 8 bases fitting TRBD1. V was pared by 1 base and J by 4 bases, with 10 bases of the junction left unmatched. This CDR3 has 18 residues. CDR1 SGHDT and CDR2 YYEEEE come from the germline V gene. CDR3 loop: CASSLKGQGGYGANVLTF. CDR3 DNA: TGTGCCAGCAGCTTGAAAGGACAGGGAGGTTACGGGGCCAACGTCCTGACTTTC.

The V and J genes are TRBV7-2 and TRBJ2-3, with 9 bases identical to TRBD2. Looked up from germline, CDR1 is SGHTA and CDR2 is FQGNSA. The CDR3 sequence is 15 residues long. Losses at the gene ends were 2 bases for V and 4 bases for J; bases not matched to a gene: 4. This chain's CDR3 is CASSLRAGGSDTQYF. The CDR3 nucleotides read TGTGCCAGCAGCTTACGAGCGGGGGGTTCAGATACGCAGTATTTT.

By share, this clonotype counts as medium-sized. For the CDR3, the DNA is TGTGCCACCAACCAGATCTCTGGGGCCAACGTCCTGACTTTC. Protein sequence: CATNQISGANVLTF. This chain connects TRBV28 to TRBJ2-6, with D hard to call. V was cut by 10 bases and J by 0 bases, with 10 bases left in between. In germline, CDR1 is MDHEN, CDR2 SYDVKM. The CDR3 contains 14 residues. Full variable domain (remainder filled in from reference TRBV28 and TRBJ2-6): DVKVTQSSRYLVKRTGEKVFLECVQDMDHENMFWYRQDPGLGLRLIYFSYDVKMKEKGDIPEGYSVSREKKERFSLILESASTNQTSMYLCATNQISGANVLTFGAGSRLTVL.

V and J are TRBV7-2 and TRBJ2-2; D uncertain. Looked up from germline, CDR1 is SGHTA and CDR2 is FQGNSA. This CDR3 is built from 13 residues. Trimming removed 5 bases at V and 6 bases at J, with 10 bases between. Here the CDR3 DNA reads TGTGCCAGCAGCCCCCAAGGGTCCGGGGAGCTGTTTTTT. As protein: CASSPQGSGELFF.